This note documents a single T cell receptor beta chain sequence. Its antigen is currently unknown. V was clipped by 4 bases and J by 5 bases; unmatched bases: 9. The CDR3 loop spans 14 amino acids. In germline, CDR1 is SGHNT, CDR2 YYREEE (reference sequence). The PCR used 60 Vbeta and 13 Jbeta primers. The protocol was immunoSEQ multiplex PCR, while the TCRdb copy is restricted to in-frame clones and leaves out a portion. Seen here are fewer than 120,000 clones, approximately 83% observed once, and the top ten hold around 1.9%. The data stem from a study of cytomegalovirus exposure and HLA in healthy donors. Regarding the study as a whole: Later analysis indicated greater clonal expansion among HLA-associated TCR beta chains than among equally common other chains. The study assumed roughly uniform donor sequencing depth for presence/absence analyses. In a later analysis, DRB1 alleles had the most associated TCRs; HLA-C alleles the fewest.

Sample: PBMCs. This receptor was identified in a man in his forties in good health and CMV-seronegative. The chain recombines TRBV5-4 with TRBJ2-7, with 7 bases lining up with TRBD1. DNA of the CDR3: TGTGCCAGCAGCCTCGGACAGGCTCGGGACGAGCAGTACTTC. Its protein is CASSLGQARDEQYF.